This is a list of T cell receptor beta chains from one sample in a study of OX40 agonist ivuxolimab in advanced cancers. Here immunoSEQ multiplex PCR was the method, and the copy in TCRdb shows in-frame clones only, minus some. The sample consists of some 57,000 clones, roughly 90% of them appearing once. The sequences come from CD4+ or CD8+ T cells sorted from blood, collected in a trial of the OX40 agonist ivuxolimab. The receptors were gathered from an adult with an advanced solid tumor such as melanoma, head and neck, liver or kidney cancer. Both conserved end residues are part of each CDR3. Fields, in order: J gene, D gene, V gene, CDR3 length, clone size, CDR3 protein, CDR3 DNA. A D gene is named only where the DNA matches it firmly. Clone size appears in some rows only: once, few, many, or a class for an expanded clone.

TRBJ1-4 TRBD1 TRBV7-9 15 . CASSLGDREAEKLFF TGTGCCAGCAGCTTAGGGGACAGGGAGGCTGAAAAACTGTTTTTT
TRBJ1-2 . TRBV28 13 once CASRQGSNYGYTF TGTGCCAGCAGACAGGGTTCTAACTATGGCTACACCTTC
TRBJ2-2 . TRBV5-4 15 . CASSWDGGGTGELFF TGTGCCAGCAGCTGGGATGGGGGCGGCACCGGGGAGCTGTTTTTT
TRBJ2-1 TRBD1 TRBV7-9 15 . CASSLGTGGHNEQFF TGTGCCAGCAGCTTAGGGACAGGGGGCCACAATGAGCAGTTCTTC
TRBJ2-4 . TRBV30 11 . CAWGTKNIQYF TGTGCCTGGGGGACTAAAAACATTCAGTACTTC
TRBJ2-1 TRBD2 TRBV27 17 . CASSLYGGRALSNEQFF TGTGCCAGCAGTTTATACGGGGGGAGGGCCCTTAGTAATGAGCAGTTCTTC
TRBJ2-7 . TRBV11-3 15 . CASSPKRWIAYEQYF TGTGCCAGCAGCCCGAAAAGGTGGATAGCTTACGAGCAGTACTTC
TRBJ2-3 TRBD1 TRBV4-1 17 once CASSQAGTGEPTDTQYF TGCGCCAGCAGCCAAGCTGGGACAGGGGAACCCACAGATACGCAGTATTTT
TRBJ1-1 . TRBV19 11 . CATASPPTAFF TGTGCCACGGCCTCACCGCCGACAGCTTTCTTT
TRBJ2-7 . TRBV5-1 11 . CASSSSYEQYF TGCGCCAGCAGCTCTTCGTACGAGCAGTACTTC
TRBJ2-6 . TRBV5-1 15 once CASSLDGSGANVLTF TGCGCCAGCAGCTTGGACGGATCTGGGGCCAACGTCCTGACTTTC
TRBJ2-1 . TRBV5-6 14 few CATRRFSSYNEQFF TGTGCCACCCGCCGTTTTAGCTCCTACAATGAGCAGTTCTTC
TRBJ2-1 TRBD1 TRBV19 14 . CASSSGTGVNEQFF TGTGCCAGTAGTTCAGGGACAGGGGTAAATGAGCAGTTCTTC
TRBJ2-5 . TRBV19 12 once CASSEGGETQYF TGTGCCAGTAGCGAGGGAGGAGAGACCCAGTACTTC
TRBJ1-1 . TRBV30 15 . CAWSVGVRRGTEAFF TGTGCCTGGAGTGTGGGGGTGCGAAGGGGCACTGAAGCTTTCTTT
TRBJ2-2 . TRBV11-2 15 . CASSLAGSNTGELFF TGTGCCAGCAGCTTAGCCGGTTCGAACACCGGGGAGCTGTTTTTT
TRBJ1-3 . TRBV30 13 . CAWSGQVGNTIYF TGTGCCTGGAGCGGACAAGTTGGAAACACCATATATTTT
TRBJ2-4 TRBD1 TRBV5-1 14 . CASSPGQGENIQYF TGCGCCAGCAGCCCCGGACAGGGAGAAAACATTCAGTACTTC
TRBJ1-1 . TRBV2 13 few CASSGTVNTEAFF TGTGCCAGCAGTGGGACGGTGAACACTGAAGCTTTCTTT
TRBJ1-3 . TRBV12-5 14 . CASGRGDSGNTIYF TGTGCTAGTGGTCGAGGTGACTCTGGAAACACCATATATTTT
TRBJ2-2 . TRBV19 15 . CASSMGAWVTGELFF TGTGCCAGTAGTATGGGTGCGTGGGTAACCGGGGAGCTGTTTTTT
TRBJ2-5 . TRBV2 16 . CASSEYRGVNGETQYF TGTGCCAGCAGTGAATATCGCGGGGTAAATGGGGAGACCCAGTACTTC
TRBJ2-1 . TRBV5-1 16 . CASSLPASGGADEQFF TGCGCCAGCAGCTTGCCCGCCTCAGGTGGTGCGGATGAGCAGTTCTTC
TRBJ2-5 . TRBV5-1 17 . CASSLASRGRMGETQYF TGCGCCAGCAGCTTGGCCTCTAGGGGCAGGATGGGGGAGACCCAGTACTTC
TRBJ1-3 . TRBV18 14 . CASSPSGARNTIYF TGTGCCAGCTCACCTTCAGGGGCAAGAAACACCATATATTTT
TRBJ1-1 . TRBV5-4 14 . CASSGEGGNTEAFF TGTGCCAGCAGTGGGGAGGGGGGAAACACTGAAGCTTTCTTT
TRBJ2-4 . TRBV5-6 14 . CASSRTVGWDIQYF TGTGCCAGCAGCAGGACCGTGGGGTGGGACATTCAGTACTTC
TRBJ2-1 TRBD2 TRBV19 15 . CASSDSGGTPNEQFF TGTGCCAGCTCAGATAGCGGGGGAACTCCTAATGAGCAGTTCTTC